The rows below give T cell receptor beta chains drawn from one sample of a study of TIL therapy for anti-PD-1-resistant metastatic lung cancer. Libraries were prepared by immunoSEQ multiplex PCR; TCRdb keeps only in-frame clonotypes and omits some of them. The sample yields about 21,000 clones, about two thirds seen once. Sequenced material: blood, taken at baseline. These receptors all come from a person aged 25 to 80 with non-small cell lung cancer. CDR3s include the opening cysteine and the closing phenylalanine or tryptophan. The order of the fields is CDR3 length, V gene, CDR3 protein.

>12|TRBV5-1
CASNLGGETQYF
>14|TRBV19
CASYRQGRSTEAFF
>15|TRBV14
CASSQDHRDYQEQYF
>14|TRBV3-1/TRBV3-2
CASRQFLSGNTIYF
>15|TRBV4-1
CASSRAADNNSPLHF
>14|TRBV9
CASSVTGVDQPQHF
>16|TRBV28
CASRKRGGGANYGYTF
>15|TRBV7-2
CASSPSGFEDEKLFF
>16|TRBV6-2/TRBV6-3
CASSYSSRFPTDTQYF
>16|TRBV5-1
CASSQIEGQGVTEAFF
>16|TRBV5-4
CASSLGTVRSTDTQYF
>14|TRBV18
CASSPPGRGNGYTF
>18|TRBV27
CASSLAVEGAGGNTEAFF
>12|TRBV12-3/TRBV12-4
CASSRGSVSYTF
>15|TRBV10-1
CASSENSGPNSPLHF
>15|TRBV19
CARENRDHRHNEQFF